The subject of this entry is one T cell receptor (beta chain). Sequenced by immunoSEQ multiplex PCR; TCRdb stores in-frame clones only, minus some. Among tens of thousands of clones listed, about nine tenths were seen once. This entry belongs to a study of OX40 agonist ivuxolimab in advanced cancers. Overall study: Patients received ivuxolimab, an intravenous treatment, every 2 weeks at 0.01 to 10 mg/kg. Those enrolled were approximately 83% male, with a mean age of approximately 60 years and ages from roughly 20 to 90.

The receptor comes from an adult with an advanced solid tumor such as melanoma, head and neck, liver or kidney cancer. This material consisted of CD4+ or CD8+ T cells sorted from blood, taken in a trial of the OX40 agonist ivuxolimab.

The chain's CDR3 is CASSTLGTGELFF. The CDR3 region has the DNA TGTGCCAGCAGCACCCTGGGAACCGGGGAGCTGTTTTTT. This rearrangement joins TRBV11-2 to TRBJ2-2; D uncertain. The CDR3 totals 13 residues. CDR1 SGHAT and CDR2 FQNNGV come from the germline V gene. V was cut by 5 bases and J by 5 bases, with 9 bases left in between.